Sequencing of this T cell receptor beta chain was carried out in a study of a mutant IDH1 vaccine in newly diagnosed glioma. About this clone itself: The target antigen is unknown.

The germline gives CDR1 SGHRS, CDR2 YFSETQ. Trimming cost V 4 bases and J 4 bases, with 12 bases left between them. The CDR3 totals 15 residues. Time point specified: week 35, safety follow-up. The content of each vaccine dose was 300 ug of mutant IDH1 20-mer peptide, and topical imiquimod accompanied it. Generated by immunoSEQ multiplex PCR, the TCRdb table keeps only in-frame clones and is missing some. The table shows about 27,000 clones, with over 80% occurring only once. The chain recombines TRBV5-1 with TRBJ2-6; tentative D call: TRBD1 (6 bases). The TCR sequence derives from a man aged 30-40 years with glioma. Sequences were derived from PBMCs, sampled from a glioma patient whose treatment included an IDH1 peptide vaccine. The CDR3 DNA reads TGCGCCAGCAGCCCGACAGGCCTCGGGGCCAACGTCCTGACTTTC. Translation: CASSPTGLGANVLTF.